The rows below give T cell receptor beta chains drawn from one sample of a study of response to subunit inactivated influenza vaccine. TCRdb reprocessed the RT-PCR reads with MiXCR, giving one entry per CDR3 protein. The table has 400,000 to 550,000 distinct CDR3 sequences, roughly 23% seen once. Sequenced here: CD4+ T cells sorted from PBMCs, sampled roughly 5 days after vaccination. The receptor source for this set is a man aged 45 to 65 who received an inactivated influenza vaccine. CDR3s include the opening cysteine and the closing phenylalanine or tryptophan. D genes are given only for firm matches. Only some rows state a clone size, as once, few, many or a class for expanded clones.

V gene	clone size	D gene	J gene	CDR3 DNA	CDR3 protein
TRBV5-1	few	TRBD1	TRBJ2-3	TGCGCCAGCAGCTTACAGGGGGCGCGGGATACGCAGTATTTT	CASSLQGARDTQYF
TRBV2	NA	NA	TRBJ2-1	TGTGCCAGCAGTTGGGGACAAGAATTTTACAATGAGCAGTTCTTC	CASSWGQEFYNEQFF
TRBV5-5	NA	NA	TRBJ2-7	TGTGCCAGCAGCTTGGTAGGCAGGACCTACGAGCAGTACTTC	CASSLVGRTYEQYF
TRBV7-2	NA	TRBD2	TRBJ2-3	TGTGCCAGCAGCCTCCTACTAGCGAGCACAGATACGCAGTATTTT	CASSLLLASTDTQYF
TRBV6-2/TRBV6-3	NA	NA	TRBJ2-7	TGTGCCAGCAGCCGACGACAGACCTACGAGCAGTACTTC	CASSRRQTYEQYF
TRBV20-1	few	NA	TRBJ1-1	TGCAGTGCTAGAGAGGTCCTAGGGCGCGACACTGAAGCTTTCTTT	CSAREVLGRDTEAFF
TRBV5-1	NA	TRBD2	TRBJ2-3	TGCGCCAGCAGCCAACAGGGACTAGCGGGAATGGCAGATACGCAGTATTTT	CASSQQGLAGMADTQYF
TRBV29-1	NA	NA	TRBJ2-2	TGCAGCGTTGAATTTACTAGCTCGATCGCCGGGGAGCTGTTTTTT	CSVEFTSSIAGELFF
TRBV6-2/TRBV6-3	NA	NA	TRBJ1-2	TGTGCCAGCACCCGGAGTCTGGTTAACTATGGCTACACCTTC	CASTRSLVNYGYTF
TRBV27	few	TRBD2	TRBJ2-1	TGTGCCAGCAGTTCAAGTCTTTGGCGGGGGGGCCCCAATGAGCAGTTCTTC	CASSSSLWRGGPNEQFF
TRBV7-8	few	NA	TRBJ2-3	TGTGCCAGCAGCCAAACGGGCCCGTCGGATACGCAGTATTTT	CASSQTGPSDTQYF
TRBV20-1	NA	TRBD1	TRBJ1-1	TGCAGTGCCGCCCCCGGGACAGGGACCACTGAAGCTTTCTTT	CSAAPGTGTTEAFF
TRBV4-3	NA	NA	TRBJ2-1	TGCGCCAGCAGCCAAGAGGTGAAGGGGAGTGAGCAGTTCTTC	CASSQEVKGSEQFF
TRBV11-2	many	TRBD2	TRBJ2-4	TGTGCCAGCAGCTTAGATCTCGGGGGAGGGCCGGCCAAAAACATTCAGTACTTC	CASSLDLGGGPAKNIQYF
TRBV20-1	NA	TRBD2	TRBJ2-2	TGCAGTGCTGGAAGACTAGCGGCCGGGGAGCTGTTTTTT	CSAGRLAAGELFF
TRBV15	few	TRBD2	TRBJ2-7	TGTGCCACCAGCAGAAAACTAGCGGGAAAAACCTACGAGCAGTACTTC	CATSRKLAGKTYEQYF
TRBV12-3/TRBV12-4	few	TRBD1	TRBJ2-6	TGTGCCACCCATCCGGACAGGTTCCGCTCTGGGGCCAACGTCCTGACTTTC	CATHPDRFRSGANVLTF
TRBV20-1	few	NA	TRBJ2-5	TGCAGTGCGACGCCGAGAGGTGGGACCCAGTACTTC	CSATPRGGTQYF
TRBV11-1	NA	TRBD2	TRBJ2-3	TGTGCCAGCAGCGCTCATTCCGGGACTAGCTGGGAAGGATTCACAGATACGCAGTATTTT	CASSAHSGTSWEGFTDTQYF
TRBV12-3/TRBV12-4	few	TRBD2	TRBJ2-7	TGTGCCAGCAGTCCGCGAGGTAGCGGGAGAGTGGACGAGCAGTACTTC	CASSPRGSGRVDEQYF
TRBV18	NA	NA	TRBJ1-2	TGTGCCAGCTCACCACCCTCAATAGGGCGGATGGTTGGCTACACCTTC	CASSPPSIGRMVGYTF
TRBV20-1	many	NA	TRBJ1-2	TGCAGTGCCGAACTCCGGGGACCCACTAACTATGGCTACACCTTC	CSAELRGPTNYGYTF
TRBV5-1	few	NA	TRBJ1-1	TGCGCCAGCAGCTTGCCCTTGAACACTGAAGCTTTCTTT	CASSLPLNTEAFF
TRBV2	NA	NA	TRBJ2-1	TGTGCCAGCACCGAGGAGGGGTCCCCCTACAATGAGCAGTTCTTC	CASTEEGSPYNEQFF
TRBV6-2/TRBV6-3	NA	NA	TRBJ2-1	TGTGCCAGCAGTTACAGTAGAGTGGATGAGCAGTTCTTC	CASSYSRVDEQFF
TRBV29-1	NA	NA	TRBJ2-3	TGCAGCGTGAGAGGCCAAGGACGCACAGATACGCAGTATTTT	CSVRGQGRTDTQYF
TRBV7-9	NA	TRBD2	TRBJ2-5	TGTGCCAGCAGCCAAGCGGGAGTAGTACAAGAGACCCAGTACTTC	CASSQAGVVQETQYF
TRBV6-1	few	NA	TRBJ2-3	TGTGCCAGCAGGCCGAACAGGGTAGCAGATACGCAGTATTTT	CASRPNRVADTQYF
TRBV4-1	NA	NA	TRBJ1-1	TGCGCCAGCAGCCAAGAGGGTGGGGTCTTTAAGGCTGAAGCTTTCTTT	CASSQEGGVFKAEAFF
TRBV10-3	NA	NA	TRBJ1-5	TGTGCCATCAGGGACAGAACCAATCAGCCCCAGCATTTT	CAIRDRTNQPQHF
TRBV10-1	NA	NA	TRBJ2-3	TGCGCCAGCAGTTCGGACGGATACACAGATACGCAGTATTTT	CASSSDGYTDTQYF
TRBV15	NA	NA	TRBJ2-2	TGTGCCACCACGGGCAGGAACACCGGGGAGCTGTTTTTT	CATTGRNTGELFF
TRBV29-1	NA	TRBD1	TRBJ1-2	TGCAGCGATGTGGCTGGGACAGCAAACTATGGCTACACCTTC	CSDVAGTANYGYTF
TRBV5-1	NA	NA	TRBJ1-4	TGCGCCAGCAGCCCATCTAGTGCAACTAATGAAAAACTGTTTTTT	CASSPSSATNEKLFF
TRBV20-1	many	NA	TRBJ1-5	TGCAGTGCTAGCTTAGGGGGGGCGCACAGGACGAAGCAGCCCCAGCATTTT	CSASLGGAHRTKQPQHF
TRBV5-6	NA	NA	TRBJ2-1	TGTGCCAGCAGCTTGGCTGGGAGTCGGAATGAGCAGTTCTTC	CASSLAGSRNEQFF
TRBV7-9	NA	TRBD2	TRBJ2-1	TGTGCCAGCAGCTACTTAGCGGGAGTACACAATGAGCAGTTCTTC	CASSYLAGVHNEQFF
TRBV7-7	few	NA	TRBJ1-1	TGTGCCAGCAGCTACGGTAATTCTGAAGCTTTCTTT	CASSYGNSEAFF
TRBV10-3	few	TRBD1	TRBJ1-1	TGTGCCATCAGTGGGACAGGGACCTTGACCACTGAAGCTTTCTTT	CAISGTGTLTTEAFF
TRBV14	NA	NA	TRBJ2-1	TGTGCCAGCAGCCGAAGTTTGGCGGTCTACAATGAGCAGTTCTTC	CASSRSLAVYNEQFF
TRBV7-9	many	TRBD2	TRBJ2-3	TGTGCCAGCAGGAGCTTTTGGGCTAGCGGACCCACAGATACGCAGTATTTT	CASRSFWASGPTDTQYF
TRBV11-2	NA	NA	TRBJ1-2	TGTGCCAGCAGCCCGGACAGTCACTATGGCTACACCTTC	CASSPDSHYGYTF
TRBV7-2	few	TRBD1	TRBJ2-2	TGTGCCAGCAGCCGTGACAGGGCGGGGGAGCTGTTTTTT	CASSRDRAGELFF
TRBV4-3	NA	TRBD1	TRBJ1-4	TGCGCCAGCAGCCAAGCGGGACAGAGTAATGAAAAACTGTTTTTT	CASSQAGQSNEKLFF
TRBV6-2/TRBV6-3	few	NA	TRBJ2-1	TGTGCCAGCGCCATAGTCAATGAGCAGTTCTTC	CASAIVNEQFF
TRBV12-3/TRBV12-4	many	TRBD1	TRBJ2-7	TGTGCCAGCAGTCCCGGGACAGTTTACGAGCAGTACTTC	CASSPGTVYEQYF
TRBV4-1	NA	NA	TRBJ1-2	TGCGCCAGCAGCCAAACAGGGCAGGTCGGCTACACCTTC	CASSQTGQVGYTF
TRBV12-5	once	NA	TRBJ2-3	TGTGCTAGTGGGTTAGTGAGCACAGATACGCAGTATTTT	CASGLVSTDTQYF
TRBV3-1	NA	NA	TRBJ1-1	TGTGCCAGCAGCCAAGTTGCGGGCACTGAAGCTTTCTTT	CASSQVAGTEAFF
TRBV6-1	few	TRBD1	TRBJ2-7	TGTGCCAGCAGGGCCGGGACAGGGAGCTACGAGCAGTACTTC	CASRAGTGSYEQYF
TRBV4-1	NA	NA	TRBJ1-6	TGCGCCAGCAGCCAAGGTCGGCCTAAGAATTCACCCCTCCACTTT	CASSQGRPKNSPLHF
TRBV25-1	few	TRBD1	TRBJ2-1	TGTGCCAGCAGTGGAGGACAGGGGGCAGAGGCCTACAATGAGCAGTTCTTC	CASSGGQGAEAYNEQFF
TRBV6-5	NA	TRBD1	TRBJ2-2	TGTGCCAGCAGTTACGGGACAGGGACCACCGGGGAGCTGTTTTTT	CASSYGTGTTGELFF
TRBV20-1	NA	NA	TRBJ2-2	TGCAGTGCCAGTAGGGGTCTCGGCACCGGGGAGCTGTTTTTT	CSASRGLGTGELFF
TRBV7-9	few	NA	TRBJ2-6	TGTGCCAGCAGCTTAGGGGGACGTGGGGCCAACGTCCTGACTTTC	CASSLGGRGANVLTF
TRBV7-2	few	NA	TRBJ2-3	TGTGCCAGCAGCTTTCGCAGCGGGGATACGCAGTATTTT	CASSFRSGDTQYF
TRBV7-2	NA	TRBD2	TRBJ2-2	TGTGCCAGCAGTATAACTAGCGGGGGAAACACCGGGGAGCTGTTTTTT	CASSITSGGNTGELFF
TRBV7-7	few	NA	TRBJ1-3	TGTGCTAGCAGCCCCAACCCCGGGAGTGGAAACACCATATATTTT	CASSPNPGSGNTIYF
TRBV5-4	NA	NA	TRBJ2-2	TGTGCCAGCAGCTTGGCGACAGCCGGGGAGCTGTTTTTT	CASSLATAGELFF
TRBV27	NA	NA	TRBJ1-4	TGTGCCAGCAGTTTACGGTTCCGGGACGCAACTAATGAAAAACTGTTTTTT	CASSLRFRDATNEKLFF